Shown below are 23 T cell receptor beta chains from a single sample sequenced in a study of technical replicates of blood from a few donors. Sequenced by immunoSEQ multiplex PCR; TCRdb stores in-frame clones only, minus some. The sample lists 55,000 to 75,000 clones; roughly 86% were seen once. The sequenced material came from PBMCs. The receptor set was obtained from a human donor in good health. Some clones in this sample may be carry-over from other donors' samples.

The chain links TRBV30 to TRBJ2-1; TRBD1 aligns across 7 bases. Unmatched junction bases numbered 7, after V lost 0 bases and J lost 5 bases. The CDR3 runs to 15 residues. The germline V gene encodes CDR1 GTSNPN and CDR2 SVGIG (reference sequence). The DNA for the CDR3 is TGTGCCTGGAGTGTAAAGGGGGCGCGTGACAATGAGCAGTTCTTC. Its protein is CAWSVKGARDNEQFF.

V gene TRBV18 combines with J gene TRBJ2-7; D may be TRBD1 (5 bases). CDR1 and CDR2 (germline): KGHSH, LQKENI. The V end lost 0 bases, the J end lost 7 bases, and 7 bases lay between the germline ends. The CDR3 is 12 residues long. As DNA, the CDR3 is TGTGCCAGCTCACCACCGGGGCGTGAGCAGTACTTC. It translates to CASSPPGREQYF.

With respect to this clone: This specimen includes other DNA sequences encoding the same CDR3. V gene TRBV11-3 combines with J gene TRBJ1-2; D gene uncertain. The germline gives CDR1 SGHNT, CDR2 YENEEA. This CDR3 has 12 amino acids. Trimming cost V 1 base and J 5 bases, with 5 bases left between them. The CDR3, as DNA: TGTGCCAGCAGCTTAGGCGGTTATGGCTACACCTTC. Translated, it gives CASSLGGYGYTF.

The chain has TRBV7-9 and TRBJ2-7, with 9 bases fitting TRBD2. The germline CDR1 and CDR2 sequences are SEHNR and FQNEAQ (reference sequence). V lost 5 bases, J lost 4 bases, and 9 bases stayed unmatched. CDR3 size: 15 residues. CDR3 sequence reads: CASSIASGKTYEQYF. CDR3 DNA sequence: TGTGCCAGCAGCATCGCTAGCGGGAAGACTTACGAGCAGTACTTC.

The genes are TRBV5-6 and TRBJ1-6; D not certain. CDR3 length: 15 residues. The germline gives CDR1 SGHDT, CDR2 YYEEEE. Trimming removed 1 base at V and 1 base at J, with 6 bases between. CDR3: CASSLLRSYNSPLHF. The DNA of the CDR3 is TGTGCCAGCAGCTTGTTACGGTCCTATAATTCACCCCTCCACTTT.

This clone has a handful of counts. This chain uses TRBV18 with TRBJ1-1, with a tentative D call TRBD1 (5 bases). The CDR3 is 14 residues long. CDR1 KGHSH and CDR2 LQKENI come from the germline V gene. Trimming removed 5 bases at V and 4 bases at J, with 14 bases between. The CDR3 protein is CASSGFRDTTEAFF. In DNA, the CDR3 is TGTGCCAGCTCAGGATTCAGGGATACCACTGAAGCTTTCTTT.

The chain has TRBV30 and TRBJ2-2, with 10 bases that match TRBD2. V gave up 0 bases and J gave up 5 bases; unmatched junction bases: 3. The CDR3 extends over 15 amino acids. Germline loops: CDR1 GTSNPN, CDR2 SVGIG (reference sequence). The CDR3 protein is CAWSVGTSVTGELFF. The CDR3 DNA sequence: TGTGCCTGGAGTGTTGGGACTAGCGTAACCGGGGAGCTGTTTTTT.

J is TRBJ2-2 and V is TRBV6-6; the D gene is possibly TRBD2 (5 bases). The V gene's germline CDR1 is MNHNY and CDR2 SVGAGI (reference sequence). Trimming took 0 bases from V and 2 from J, leaving 10 bases between them. This CDR3 is built from 16 residues. This CDR3 is CASSYSRAGNTGELFF. In nucleotides, the CDR3 is TGTGCCAGCAGTTACTCTCGGGCGGGCAACACCGGGGAGCTGTTTTTT.

V is TRBV30 and J is TRBJ1-3; TRBD1 aligns across 10 bases. CDR1 GTSNPN and CDR2 SVGIG come from the germline V gene (reference sequence). The CDR3 is 15 residues long. Germline trimming cut 0 bases from V and 3 bases from J; bases unmatched to any gene: 2. CDR3 bases: TGTGCCTGGAGTGTAGGGACAGGGGATGGAAACACCATATATTTT. Amino acid sequence: CAWSVGTGDGNTIYF.

The chain carries TRBV5-4 and TRBJ2-7; TRBD1 agrees at 8 bases. The germline V gene has CDR1 SGHNT and CDR2 YYREEE (reference sequence). The CDR3 length is 14 residues. Unmatched junction bases numbered 5, after V lost 0 bases and J lost 6 bases. The CDR3 DNA follows: TGTGCCAGCAGCTTGGACAGGGGGGTGGGCGAGCAGTACTTC. Its translation is CASSLDRGVGEQYF.

The chain couples TRBV5-5 to TRBJ1-2, with 7 positions matching TRBD1. CDR1 and CDR2 (germline): SGHKS, YYEKEE (reference sequence). This CDR3 region has 15 residues. The V gene end was trimmed by 4 bases and the J gene end by 8 bases; junction bases not matched to a gene: 14. The CDR3 here is CASSPNIDRVDGYTF. The CDR3 DNA follows: TGTGCCAGCAGCCCTAATATCGACAGGGTTGACGGCTACACCTTC.

The chain couples TRBV18 to TRBJ2-5, with 7 nucleotides matching TRBD2. V was pared by 0 bases and J by 1 base, with 5 bases of the junction left unmatched. Germline CDR1 reads KGHSH; CDR2 reads LQKENI. This CDR3 is 16 amino acids long. The CDR3 DNA reads TGTGCCAGCTCACCACCCTGGGCTAGCGGCCAAGAGACCCAGTACTTC. Encoded protein: CASSPPWASGQETQYF.

The gene calls are TRBV19 and TRBJ2-3; D gene unclear. V lost 3 bases to trimming and J lost 3 bases, with 10 bases between them. Per the germline V gene, CDR1 is LNHDA and CDR2 is SQIVND (reference sequence). CDR3 length: 14 amino acids. Written as DNA, the CDR3 is TGTGCCAGTAGTATCTCCTCGGTGACAGATACGCAGTATTTT. Translating gives CASSISSVTDTQYF.

This chain connects TRBV18 to TRBJ1-2; the match to TRBD1 covers 9 bases. The CDR3 spans 13 residues. Germline CDR1 is KGHSH and CDR2 is LQKENI. With 5 bases clipped from V and 6 bases from J, the junction kept 4 bases outside the gene matches. The CDR3 here is CASSRDRDDGYTF. CDR3 nucleotide sequence: TGTGCCAGCTCAAGGGACAGGGACGATGGCTACACCTTC.

This chain connects TRBV21-1 to TRBJ1-6; the D segment call TRBD1 is taken from the table without a DNA check. TRBV21-1 is deemed a pseudogene. The CDR3 is made up of 15 amino acids. The CDR3 DNA reads TGTGCCAGCAGCAAAGAAGACAGGTATAATTCACCCCTCCACTTT. This translates into CASSKEDRYNSPLHF.

The chain links TRBV18 to TRBJ1-1; perhaps TRBD1 as D (6 bases). Trimming shortened V by 1 base and J by 4 bases, and 10 bases separated the two germline ends. CDR1 is KGHSH and CDR2 is LQKENI in the germline V gene. The CDR3 runs 14 residues. The CDR3 DNA follows: TGTGCCAGCTCACCACGAACAGGGCTCACTGAAGCTTTCTTT. The encoded protein is CASSPRTGLTEAFF.

V usage is TRBV29-1 and J usage is TRBJ1-1; TRBD1 aligns across 9 bases. This CDR3 is built from 14 residues. Germline CDR1 is SQVTM and CDR2 is ANQGSEA. V lost 4 bases and J lost 7; bases outside the gene matches: 10. CDR3 in DNA: TGCAGCGTTGTTCACGGACAGGGGAAACATGAAGCTTTCTTT. Its protein is CSVVHGQGKHEAFF.

The rearrangement links TRBV10-2 to TRBJ2-7; D is possibly TRBD2 (5 bases). This CDR3 is 15 amino acids long. V lost 3 bases, J lost 0 bases, and 12 bases lay in between. Germline loops: CDR1 WSHSY, CDR2 SAAADI. For the CDR3, the DNA is TGCGCCAGCAGTGACCCTAGCAGACGCTCCTACGAGCAGTACTTC. This gives the protein CASSDPSRRSYEQYF.

The rearrangement links TRBV6-6 to TRBJ1-1; TRBD1 matches at 7 bases. CDR1 is MNHNY, CDR2 SVGAGI, per germline (reference sequence). Trimming took 5 bases from V and 4 from J; bases not matched to a gene: 7. The CDR3 length is 14 residues. The CDR3 reads CASSDTGASTEAFF. CDR3 nucleotides: TGTGCCAGCAGTGATACAGGGGCAAGCACTGAAGCTTTCTTT.

This chain connects TRBV21-1 to TRBJ2-7; the D call of TRBD2 is as the table states it, not checked on the DNA. TRBV21-1 has pseudogene status. This CDR3 has 13 amino acids. CDR3 region: CASIISSSYEQYF. CDR3 DNA sequence: TGTGCCAGCATTATTTCTAGTTCCTACGAGCAGTACTTC.

J is TRBJ1-1 and V is TRBV2; 7 nucleotides align to TRBD1. The CDR3 consists of 14 residues. CDR1 is SNHLY and CDR2 is FYNNEI in the germline V gene. The J segment lost 0 bases and the V segment lost 5 bases, leaving 3 bases of the junction unmatched. CDR3 coding DNA: TGTGCCAGCAGTCACAGGGGATTGAACACTGAAGCTTTCTTT. Its translation is CASSHRGLNTEAFF.

The rearrangement uses TRBV6-6 and TRBJ1-2; D gene uncertain. The CDR3 is 15 amino acids. The V and J ends lost 4 bases and 6 bases respectively, with 18 bases between them. CDR1 and CDR2 from the germline V gene are MNHNY and SVGAGI (reference sequence). The chain's CDR3 is CASSWAPEGKDGYTF. The CDR3 region has the DNA TGTGCCAGCAGTTGGGCCCCGGAAGGAAAGGATGGCTACACCTTC.

The chain carries TRBV10-3 and TRBJ1-1; 11 nucleotides line up with TRBD1. The CDR3 runs 13 residues. J was trimmed by 3 bases and V by 7 bases; bases with no gene match: 1. The V gene's germline CDR1 is ENHRY and CDR2 SYGVKD. CDR3 in DNA: TGTGCCATCACGGGACAGGGGGACACTGAAGCTTTCTTT. Translation: CAITGQGDTEAFF.